This paragraph covers one TCR beta chain sequence. Its antigen remains unidentified. The input lacks base qualities; no much larger clone sits a single base away. Between the V and J ends, shortened by 1 base and 0 bases respectively, the junction contains 12 bases. The CDR3 starts with the cysteine, ends with the phenylalanine, and has 16 residues. Only CDR3 DNA remains: 48 bases, in frame from the first base. CDR1 and CDR2 (SGHDN, FVKESK) derive from the germline V gene. The library was generated by the immunoSEQ multiplex PCR assay. This is the immuneACCESS table as TCRdb keeps it, with only in-frame sequences that have V and J called. A part of the clones is gone; compared with another copy, unresolved V genes explain less than half, and the rest is unexplained. In this sample the table shows 100,000 to 150,000 clones, under 90% of which occur a single time. The biggest ten clones account for around 7.6% of the sample.

This entry belongs to a study of control samples from healthy donors and cancer patients (dated by TCRdb to the early 2020s). Here the chain combines TRBV14 and TRBJ1-1; TRBD1 is possibly the D segment (5 matching bases). The sequence was collected from a man aged 50 or older with head and neck cancer. Sequencing was done on a sample of PBMCs. The nucleotides are TGTGCCAGCAGCCAAGTATCCGGGACGGTGAACACTGAAGCTTTCTTT. This yields the protein CASSQVSGTVNTEAFF.